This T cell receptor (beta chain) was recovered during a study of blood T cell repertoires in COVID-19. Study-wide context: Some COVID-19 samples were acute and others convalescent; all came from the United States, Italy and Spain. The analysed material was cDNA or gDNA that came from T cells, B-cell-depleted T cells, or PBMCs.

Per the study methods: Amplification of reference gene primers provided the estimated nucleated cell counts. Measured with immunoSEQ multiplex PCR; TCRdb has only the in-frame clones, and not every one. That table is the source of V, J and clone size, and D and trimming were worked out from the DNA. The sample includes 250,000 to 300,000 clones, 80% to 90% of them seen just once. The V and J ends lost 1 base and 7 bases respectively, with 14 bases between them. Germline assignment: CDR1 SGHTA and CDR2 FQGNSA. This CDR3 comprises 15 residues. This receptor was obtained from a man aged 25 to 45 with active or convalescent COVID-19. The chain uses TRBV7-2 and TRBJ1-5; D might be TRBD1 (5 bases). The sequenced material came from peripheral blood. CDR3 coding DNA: TGTGCCAGCAGCTTAGGTTACAGGATAGGGCAGCCCCAGCATTTT. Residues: CASSLGYRIGQPQHF.